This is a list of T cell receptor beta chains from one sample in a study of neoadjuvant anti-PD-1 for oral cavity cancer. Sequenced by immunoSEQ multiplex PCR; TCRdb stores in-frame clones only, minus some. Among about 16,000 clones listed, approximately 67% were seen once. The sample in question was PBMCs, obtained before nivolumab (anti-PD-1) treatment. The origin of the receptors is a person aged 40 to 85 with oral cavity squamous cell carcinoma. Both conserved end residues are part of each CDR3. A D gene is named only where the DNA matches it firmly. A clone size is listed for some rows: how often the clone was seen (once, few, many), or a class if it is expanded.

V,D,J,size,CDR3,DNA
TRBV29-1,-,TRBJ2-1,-,CSVEEPSSYNEQFF,TGCAGCGTTGAAGAGCCGAGCTCCTACAATGAGCAGTTCTTC
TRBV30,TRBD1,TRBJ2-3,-,CAWNPGQGQYF,TGTGCCTGGAATCCGGGACAGGGGCAGTATTTT
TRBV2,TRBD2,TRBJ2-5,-,CASIRWEGEETQYF,TGTGCCAGCATTAGGTGGGAGGGAGAAGAGACCCAGTACTTC
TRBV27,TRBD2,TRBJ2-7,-,CASSFSASGIYEQYF,TGTGCCAGCAGTTTTTCGGCTAGCGGGATTTACGAGCAGTACTTC
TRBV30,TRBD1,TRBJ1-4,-,CASQQGTYATNEKLFF,TGTGCCAGCCAACAGGGGACATACGCAACTAATGAAAAACTGTTTTTT
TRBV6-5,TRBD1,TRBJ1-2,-,CASSLQGGGYTF,TGTGCCAGCAGCTTACAGGGGGGTGGCTACACCTTC
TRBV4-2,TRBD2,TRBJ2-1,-,CASSQEGGNWDEQFF,TGTGCCAGCAGCCAAGAGGGGGGGAACTGGGATGAGCAGTTCTTC
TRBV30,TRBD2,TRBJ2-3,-,CAWSVASGTGTQYF,TGTGCCTGGAGTGTAGCTAGCGGGACCGGTACGCAGTATTTT
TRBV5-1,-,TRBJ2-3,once,CASSPGSAISTDTQYF,TGCGCCAGCAGCCCAGGTTCCGCCATAAGCACAGATACGCAGTATTTT
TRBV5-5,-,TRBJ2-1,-,CASSLSSGDHNEQFF,TGTGCCAGCAGCTTGAGTTCCGGGGACCACAATGAGCAGTTCTTC
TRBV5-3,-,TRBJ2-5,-,CARSLAGKFETQYF,TGTGCCAGAAGCTTGGCCGGCAAATTCGAGACCCAGTACTTC
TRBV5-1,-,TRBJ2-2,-,CASSSFSGGELFF,TGCGCCAGCAGCTCTTTTAGCGGCGGGGAGCTGTTTTTT
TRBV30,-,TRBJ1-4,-,CAWSGVNEKLFF,TGTGCCTGGAGTGGGGTTAATGAAAAACTGTTTTTT
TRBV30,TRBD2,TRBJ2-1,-,CAWATGLAGAGDEQFF,TGTGCCTGGGCCACGGGACTAGCGGGAGCTGGGGATGAGCAGTTCTTC
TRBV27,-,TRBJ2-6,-,CASSLSWQNYLSGANVLTF,TGTGCCAGCAGTTTATCGTGGCAGAATTATCTCTCTGGGGCCAACGTCCTGACTTTC
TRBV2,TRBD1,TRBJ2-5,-,CASSEGDSLRRETQYF,TGTGCCAGCAGTGAGGGGGACAGTCTCCGACGGGAGACCCAGTACTTC
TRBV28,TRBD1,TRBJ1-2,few,CASRDRWQDYGYTF,TGTGCCAGCAGGGACAGGTGGCAGGACTATGGCTACACCTTC
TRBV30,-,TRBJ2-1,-,CALTGYYNEQFF,TGTGCCTTAACCGGATACTACAATGAGCAGTTCTTC
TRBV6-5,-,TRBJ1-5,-,CASSPSGQRGQPQHF,TGTGCCAGCAGTCCCTCAGGACAGCGGGGTCAGCCCCAGCATTTT
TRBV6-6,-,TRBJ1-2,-,CASSLNREGYGYTF,TGTGCCAGCAGTCTAAACAGGGAGGGGTATGGCTACACCTTC
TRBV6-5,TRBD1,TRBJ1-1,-,CASSPLDRAYTEAFF,TGTGCCAGCAGTCCTCTAGACAGGGCTTACACTGAAGCTTTCTTT
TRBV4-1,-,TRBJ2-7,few,CASSQTSGDSYEQYF,TGCGCCAGCAGCCAAACTTCAGGGGACTCCTACGAGCAGTACTTC
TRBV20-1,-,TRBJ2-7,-,CSALVGYEQYF,TGCAGTGCCCTGGTCGGCTACGAGCAGTACTTC
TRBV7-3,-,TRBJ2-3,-,CASSPDRSTDTQYF,TGTGCCAGCAGTCCCGACCGGTCCACAGATACGCAGTATTTT
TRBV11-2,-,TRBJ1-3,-,CASRTTGSGNTIYF,TGTGCCAGCAGGACAACAGGGTCCGGAAACACCATATATTTT
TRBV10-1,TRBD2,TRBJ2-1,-,CASSERREGYNEQFF,TGCGCCAGCAGTGAGAGGCGGGAGGGATACAATGAGCAGTTCTTC
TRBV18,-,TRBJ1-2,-,CASSRTTGRDYGYTF,TGTGCCAGCTCACGGACCACAGGACGGGACTATGGCTACACCTTC
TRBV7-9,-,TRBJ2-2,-,CASSFFPGELFF,TGTGCCAGCAGCTTTTTTCCCGGGGAGCTGTTTTTT
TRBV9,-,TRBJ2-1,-,CASSGSGTGSYNEQFF,TGTGCCAGCAGCGGCAGCGGGACAGGCTCCTACAATGAGCAGTTCTTC
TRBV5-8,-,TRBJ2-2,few,CASSLGGKGTNTGELFF,TGTGCCAGCAGCTTGGGGGGTAAGGGTACGAACACCGGGGAGCTGTTTTTT
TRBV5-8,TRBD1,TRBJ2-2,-,CASSLAGTGVDTGELFF,TGTGCCAGCAGCTTGGCCGGGACAGGGGTTGACACCGGGGAGCTGTTTTTT
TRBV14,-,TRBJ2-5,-,CASSQVPETQYF,TGTGCCAGCAGCCAAGTCCCCGAGACCCAGTACTTC
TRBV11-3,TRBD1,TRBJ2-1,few,CASSPFEGTGLNEQFF,TGTGCCAGCAGCCCGTTTGAAGGGACAGGCCTTAATGAGCAGTTCTTC
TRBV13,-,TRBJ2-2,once,CASSATGRGTGELFF,TGTGCCAGCAGCGCGACAGGTCGGGGCACCGGGGAGCTGTTTTTT
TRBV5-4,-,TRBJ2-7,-,CASSPTWGGEQYF,TGTGCCAGCAGTCCCACTTGGGGCGGGGAGCAGTACTTC
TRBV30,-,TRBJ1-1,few,CAWSVQGTEAFF,TGTGCCTGGAGTGTACAGGGCACTGAAGCTTTCTTT
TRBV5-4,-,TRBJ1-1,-,CASSLSSRDMSEAFF,TGTGCCAGCAGCTTGTCTTCCAGGGACATGTCTGAAGCTTTCTTT
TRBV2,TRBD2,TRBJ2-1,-,CASSATSASSYNEQFF,TGTGCCAGCAGCGCGACTAGCGCTAGCTCCTACAATGAGCAGTTCTTC
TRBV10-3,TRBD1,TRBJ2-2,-,CAISLQGDTGELFF,TGTGCCATCAGCTTACAGGGGGACACCGGGGAGCTGTTTTTT
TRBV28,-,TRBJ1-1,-,CASSDGRMNTEAFF,TGTGCCAGCAGTGACGGACGGATGAACACTGAAGCTTTCTTT
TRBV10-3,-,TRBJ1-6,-,CAISLDSYNSPLHF,TGTGCCATCAGCCTGGACTCCTATAATTCACCCCTCCACTTT
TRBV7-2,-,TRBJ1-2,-,CASSLDRVGYTF,TGTGCCAGCAGCTTAGACAGGGTTGGCTACACCTTC
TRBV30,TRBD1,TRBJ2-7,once,CAWGTGPPYEQYF,TGTGCCTGGGGGACAGGTCCCCCCTACGAGCAGTACTTC
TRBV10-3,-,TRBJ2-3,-,CAISEWEQADTQYF,TGTGCCATCAGTGAGTGGGAGCAAGCAGATACGCAGTATTTT
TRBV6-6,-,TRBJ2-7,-,CASSYQKNDKFYEQYF,TGTGCCAGCAGTTATCAGAAAAACGACAAATTCTACGAGCAGTACTTC
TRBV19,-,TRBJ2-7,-,CASSIGSYTSDLYF,TGTGCCAGTAGTATCGGTAGTTACACGTCGGACCTTTACTTC
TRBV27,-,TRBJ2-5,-,CASSLSPLGETQYF,TGTGCCAGCAGTTTATCGCCGTTGGGGGAGACCCAGTACTTC
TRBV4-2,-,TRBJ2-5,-,CASSQDPGVETQYF,TGTGCCAGCAGCCAAGACCCAGGGGTGGAGACCCAGTACTTC